This entry lists 20 T cell receptor beta chains sequenced from one sample in a study of blood T cell repertoires in COVID-19. TCRdb's table, derived via immunoSEQ multiplex PCR, lists solely in-frame clones and lacks some. The top ten clones hold over 20% of a sample with around 65,000 clones, around 85% of them seen once. Sequencing was performed on peripheral blood. The receptors originated from a woman older than 75 with active or convalescent COVID-19.

CDR3 DNA sequence: TGCGCCAGCAGCCATGCAGGACAGGGGACCACCGGGGAGCTGTTTTTT. It specifies CASSHAGQGTTGELFF. This chain joins TRBV5-1 and TRBJ2-2; 9 bases agree with TRBD1. Germline CDR1 and CDR2: SGHRS and YFSETQ. The CDR3 is made up of 16 amino acids. Trimming cost V 4 bases and J 4 bases; bases outside gene matches: 8.

The chain has TRBV19 and TRBJ1-5, with 7 nucleotides matching TRBD1. The CDR3 sequence is 13 residues long. Germline CDR1 is LNHDA and CDR2 is SQIVND (reference sequence). The ends lost 4 bases at V and 10 bases at J; junction bases unmatched: 7. CDR3 coding DNA: TGTGCCAGTAGTACCCGCGACAGGGAACCCCAGCATTTT. Protein product: CASSTRDREPQHF.

The gene calls are TRBV3-1 (or the pseudogene TRBV3-2) and TRBJ2-2; D possibly corresponds to TRBD2 (6 bases). This CDR3 comprises 14 residues. Between the trimmed V and J ends, which lost 3 bases and 6 bases, there was a span of 11 bases. Per the germline V gene, CDR1 is LGHDT and CDR2 is YNNKEL (reference sequence). This chain's CDR3 is CASSHIADAGELFF. The DNA for the CDR3 is TGTGCCAGCAGCCATATAGCGGACGCCGGGGAGCTGTTTTTT.

This sequence joins TRBV5-1 and TRBJ2-1; 8 bases agree with TRBD2. From germline, CDR1 is SGHRS and CDR2 YFSETQ. V was clipped by 4 bases and J by 5 bases; unmatched bases: 5. CDR3 length equals 14 residues. The CDR3 nucleotides are TGCGCCAGCAGCCCCTCGGGGGGGAACAATGAGCAGTTCTTC. Translation: CASSPSGGNNEQFF.

This chain connects TRBV28 to TRBJ1-1; TRBD1 matches 11 bases. Germline loops: CDR1 MDHEN, CDR2 SYDVKM. With 6 bases clipped from V and 0 bases from J, the junction kept 6 bases outside the gene matches. CDR3 length: 16 residues. The CDR3 nucleotides are TGTGCCAGCAGCCCGCGGACAGGGGGCATGAACACTGAAGCTTTCTTT. Encoded protein: CASSPRTGGMNTEAFF.

This clone was counted a few times. The chain links TRBV5-5 to TRBJ1-1; TRBD1 matches 7 bases. This CDR3 is 15 amino acids long. The V and J ends lost 2 bases and 8 bases, in that order; junction bases with no gene match: 12. Germline-derived CDR1 and CDR2 are SGHKS and YYEKEE (reference sequence). The CDR3 bases are TGTGCCAGCAGCTTCCAGGGGGTGCCGCTGGAAGAAGCTTTCTTT. Residues: CASSFQGVPLEEAFF.

This chain connects TRBV6-5 to TRBJ1-2, with TRBD1 identical over 9 bases. J was trimmed by 1 base and V by 5 bases; bases with no gene match: 2. CDR1 and CDR2 (germline): MNHEY, SVGAGI. This CDR3 contains 14 residues. CDR3 DNA sequence: TGTGCCAGCAGTCCGGACAGGGGTAACTATGGCTACACCTTC. This gives the protein CASSPDRGNYGYTF.

The count of this clone is one. V usage is TRBV6-5 and J usage is TRBJ1-1, with 12 bases fitting TRBD1. The CDR3 is 14 amino acids. The germline V gene has CDR1 MNHEY and CDR2 SVGAGI. V was clipped by 6 bases and J by 7 bases; unmatched bases: 6. CDR3 in DNA: TGTGCCAGCAGGGAGGGACAGGGGGCCAGTGAAGCTTTCTTT. Translating gives CASREGQGASEAFF.

The chain is built from TRBV18 and TRBJ1-1; 8 positions match TRBD1. The V gene's germline CDR1 is KGHSH and CDR2 LQKENI. After removal of 4 bases from V and 4 bases from J, the junction contained 8 bases not matched to a gene. The CDR3 is 15 residues long. Here the CDR3 DNA reads TGTGCCAGCTCACTTCTGACAGGGACAGGCACTGAAGCTTTCTTT. This codes for CASSLLTGTGTEAFF.

This rearrangement joins TRBV5-1 to TRBJ1-1; possibly TRBD1 for D (6 bases). CDR3 length: 14 amino acids. Germline V gives CDR1 SGHRS, CDR2 YFSETQ. Trimming left V 4 bases short and J 4 bases short, with 14 bases between. Here the CDR3 DNA reads TGCGCCAGCAGCGCGGACAGCGGGGGCACTGAAGCTTTCTTT. Translated, it gives CASSADSGGTEAFF.

The J gene is TRBJ1-1, the V gene TRBV5-5; no reliable D call. This CDR3 spans 15 amino acids. V gave up 2 bases and J gave up 1 base, with 12 bases separating them. CDR1 is SGHKS, CDR2 YYEKEE, per germline (reference sequence). CDR3 sequence: CASSFNIQPNTEAFF. CDR3 DNA: TGTGCCAGCAGCTTTAATATACAGCCGAACACTGAAGCTTTCTTT.

This chain joins TRBV7-3 and TRBJ2-1; tentatively, D is TRBD1 (5 bases). The V end was cut by 5 bases, the J end by 6 bases, with 23 bases between. Germline V CDR1 and CDR2: SGHTA, FQGTGA. The CDR3 is 17 residues long. The CDR3 region is CASSLQGAHGSPNEQFF. The CDR3 DNA reads as TGTGCCAGCAGCCTTCAAGGGGCTCACGGATCTCCCAATGAGCAGTTCTTC.

This clone was observed a few times. The V call is TRBV6-5, the J call TRBJ2-7, with D possibly TRBD2 on 6 matching bases. The germline gives CDR1 MNHEY, CDR2 SVGAGI. Trimming left V 6 bases short and J 2 bases short, with 14 bases between. This CDR3 spans 14 amino acids. This CDR3 is CASSWEEGPYEQYF. The CDR3 coding sequence is TGTGCCAGCAGCTGGGAGGAAGGCCCCTACGAGCAGTACTTC.

This clone has ten or more counts. The rearrangement joins TRBV4-1 to TRBJ1-6, with unresolved D. V lost 1 base to trimming and J lost 7 bases, with 14 bases between them. The CDR3 loop spans 16 amino acids. Germline V gene sequence: CDR1 MGHRA, CDR2 YSYEKL. CDR3 bases: TGCGCCAGCAGCCAAGTCCGGGGTCCCCGGAATTCACCCCTCCACTTT. Translating gives CASSQVRGPRNSPLHF.

This chain joins TRBV19 and TRBJ2-5; 7 nucleotides align to TRBD1. V gave up 1 base and J gave up 4 bases; unmatched junction bases: 3. Germline V CDR1 and CDR2: LNHDA, SQIVND (reference sequence). CDR3 length: 14 amino acids. In DNA, the CDR3 is TGTGCCAGTAGTATAGGGGACAGACTAGAGACCCAGTACTTC. As protein: CASSIGDRLETQYF.

The chain couples TRBV5-1 to TRBJ1-1; 7 bases are a match to TRBD1. Germline V gives CDR1 SGHRS, CDR2 YFSETQ. The CDR3 has 15 residues. With V trimmed by 4 bases and J by 4 bases, 10 bases remained unmatched. In DNA, the CDR3 is TGCGCCAGCAGCGAGAAGGGGACAGTGGGCACTGAAGCTTTCTTT. Translating gives CASSEKGTVGTEAFF.

V is TRBV30 and J is TRBJ1-2; D is unclear. The ends were cut back, 2 bases at V and 3 bases at J, with 10 bases in the middle. In germline, CDR1 is GTSNPN, CDR2 SVGIG (reference sequence). This CDR3 comprises 13 residues. In nucleotides, the CDR3 is TGTGCCTGGAGTTCGGGAGAGGACTATGGCTACACCTTC. Translated: CAWSSGEDYGYTF.

The chain links TRBV15 to TRBJ2-5; possible D gene TRBD1, 8 bases. The length of the CDR3 is 16 residues. In germline, CDR1 is LNHNV, CDR2 YYDKDF (reference sequence). With 3 bases removed from V and 5 bases from J, the gap between germline ends came to 19 bases. For the CDR3, the DNA is TGTGCCACCAGCAGGGGGGGGACAGGTCTTATTGAGACCCAGTACTTC. It yields the protein CATSRGGTGLIETQYF.

The chain couples TRBV27 to TRBJ2-1; 16 bases map to TRBD2. The trim removed 1 base at V and 1 base at J, leaving 7 bases unmatched. The CDR3 loop spans 20 amino acids. Germline CDR1 reads MNHEY; CDR2 reads SMNVEV (reference sequence). DNA for the CDR3: TGTGCCAGCAGTTTATGGGGACTAGCGGGGGGGATTGGGTCCTACAATGAGCAGTTCTTC. This codes for CASSLWGLAGGIGSYNEQFF.

This chain connects TRBV14 to TRBJ1-6; a possible D gene is TRBD1 (6 bases). CDR1 and CDR2 from the germline V gene are SGHDN and FVKESK. The CDR3 contains 15 residues. V lost 2 bases, J lost 7 bases, and 12 bases lay in between. The CDR3 DNA is TGTGCCAGCAGCCAAAACAGGGCCCCAAATTCACCCCTCCACTTT. It encodes CASSQNRAPNSPLHF.